A single sample gave rise to the 23 T cell receptor beta chains below, sequenced in a study of T cell responses to AZD1222 COVID-19 vaccine. The table came from immunoSEQ multiplex PCR; TCRdb's copy has only in-frame clones and leaves some out. The table records approximately 150,000 clones, more than 70% of them present only once. The starting material was peripheral blood, obtained on day 0 of MenACWY control vaccination. These receptors were taken from an adult in good health.

The chain employs TRBV7-3 and TRBJ2-1; 7 bases map to TRBD2. Germline V gene sequence: CDR1 SGHTA, CDR2 FQGTGA. V shed 1 base, J shed 4 bases, and the junction held 7 bases outside the gene matches. The CDR3 has 16 amino acids. The CDR3, as DNA: TGTGCCAGCAGCTTAAACGGCGGGAGTAGATACAATGAGCAGTTCTTC. Translation: CASSLNGGSRYNEQFF.

The J gene is TRBJ1-5, the V gene TRBV5-5; 7 positions match TRBD1. Germline V gene sequence: CDR1 SGHKS, CDR2 YYEKEE (reference sequence). The CDR3 totals 16 residues. J lost 3 bases, V lost 2 bases, and 8 bases had no gene match. CDR3 in DNA: TGTGCCAGCAGCTTTAGACCGGGACAGCCCAATCAGCCCCAGCATTTT. It yields the protein CASSFRPGQPNQPQHF.

V gene TRBV7-2 combines with J gene TRBJ1-6; D remains ambiguous. V lost 8 bases to trimming and J lost 0 bases, with 5 bases between them. The V gene's germline CDR1 is SGHTA and CDR2 FQGNSA. The CDR3 has 13 amino acids. CDR3 loop: CASSSSYNSPLHF. CDR3 DNA: TGTGCCAGCTCTAGCTCCTATAATTCACCCCTCCACTTT.

The J gene is TRBJ2-3, the V gene TRBV20-1, with D perhaps being TRBD1 or TRBD2 (6 bases each). CDR1 is DFQATT and CDR2 is SNEGSKA in the germline V gene (reference sequence). With 3 bases removed from V and 5 bases from J, the gap between germline ends came to 18 bases. The CDR3 is made up of 15 amino acids. In DNA form, the CDR3 reads TGCAGTGCTAGTTCCCTCAGGGGACTTGTAGATACGCAGTATTTT. Its translation: CSASSLRGLVDTQYF.

This chain connects TRBV28 to TRBJ1-2; TRBD1 aligns across 9 bases. Per germline, CDR1 MDHEN and CDR2 SYDVKM. This CDR3 has 15 residues. Losses at the gene ends were 8 bases for V and 6 bases for J; bases not matched to a gene: 13. DNA of the CDR3: TGTGCCAGCGCAAAAGGGGACAGGGTAATCAATGGCTACACCTTC. Its protein is CASAKGDRVINGYTF.

J is TRBJ1-1 and V is TRBV5-1; D not certain. Trimming took 0 bases from V and 4 from J, leaving 7 bases between them. Germline values: CDR1 SGHRS, CDR2 YFSETQ. The CDR3 covers 13 residues. CDR3 DNA: TGCGCCAGCAGCTTGGTGGGTAGCACTGAAGCTTTCTTT. This translates into CASSLVGSTEAFF.

The J gene is TRBJ2-2, the V gene TRBV7-8, with D maybe TRBD2 (7 bases). V gave up 2 bases and J gave up 1 base, with 14 bases separating them. This CDR3 is built from 17 residues. CDR1 SGHVS and CDR2 FQNEAQ come from the germline V gene. For the CDR3, the DNA is TGTGCCAGCAGCTTAAGGGCGGGGGCTAGGAACACCGGGGAGCTGTTTTTT. The encoded protein is CASSLRAGARNTGELFF. Drawing the rest from reference TRBV7-8 and TRBJ2-2, the complete variable domain is GAGVSQSPRYKVAKRGQDVALRCDPISGHVSLFWYQQALGQGPEFLTYFQNEAQLDKSGLPSDRFFAERPEGSVSTLKIQRTQQEDSAVYLCASSLRAGARNTGELFFGEGSRLTVL.

This clone was seen a single time. This chain links TRBV19 with TRBJ1-1; D is uncertain. Deletions cut 4 bases from V and 7 bases from J, with 7 bases between. CDR3 length: 11 amino acids. Germline loops: CDR1 LNHDA, CDR2 SQIVND (reference sequence). The DNA of the CDR3 is TGTGCCAGTAGTAGAGGGTTTGAAGCTTTCTTT. This codes for CASSRGFEAFF.

This clone turned up a few times. J is TRBJ1-4 and V is TRBV6-5; D call uncertain. CDR3 length: 14 residues. The V gene's germline CDR1 is MNHEY and CDR2 SVGAGI. V was cut by 4 bases and J by 10 bases, with 16 bases left in between. The CDR3 coding sequence is TGTGCCAGCAGTTCTTGGAGGGAACGGGTAAAACTGTTTTTT. Translating gives CASSSWRERVKLFF.

The chain combines TRBV9 with TRBJ2-5; 7 bases map to TRBD1. Unmatched junction bases numbered 5, after V lost 4 bases and J lost 2 bases. Germline V gives CDR1 SGDLS, CDR2 YYNGEE. The CDR3 loop spans 14 amino acids. For the CDR3, the DNA is TGTGCCAGCAGCCAGGGACAGATACAAGAGACCCAGTACTTC. Residues: CASSQGQIQETQYF. The full variable domain, completed using reference TRBV9 and TRBJ2-5, is DSGVTQTPKHLITATGQRVTLRCSPRSGDLSVYWYQQSLDQGLQFLIQYYNGEERAKGNILERFSAQQFPDLHSELNLSSLELGDSALYFCASSQGQIQETQYFGPGTRLLVL.

The table lists this clone with a few counts. The chain recombines TRBV5-1 with TRBJ1-2; D uncertain. The CDR3 runs to 12 residues. Trimming shortened V by 4 bases and J by 6 bases, and 10 bases separated the two germline ends. Germline V CDR1 and CDR2: SGHRS, YFSETQ. The CDR3 protein is CASSPPGDGYTF. The CDR3 DNA is TGCGCCAGCAGCCCCCCCGGGGATGGCTACACCTTC.

This CDR3 is CASSLDLMGVKQFF. The CDR3 nucleotides read TGTGCCAGCAGCTTAGATTTGATGGGGGTGAAGCAGTTCTTC. V gene TRBV11-2 combines with J gene TRBJ2-1; the D gene could be TRBD1 or TRBD2 (5 bases each). V was pared by 0 bases and J by 11 bases, with 14 bases between. This CDR3 has 14 amino acids. Germline loops: CDR1 SGHAT, CDR2 FQNNGV.

The chain has TRBV3-1 (or the pseudogene TRBV3-2) and TRBJ2-1; 15 bases fit TRBD2. The V and J ends lost 3 bases and 4 bases, in that order; junction bases with no gene match: 7. The CDR3 loop spans 18 amino acids. CDR1 LGHDT and CDR2 YNNKEL come from the germline V gene (reference sequence). This CDR3 is CASSQGPGLAGGYNEQFF. CDR3 DNA sequence: TGTGCCAGCAGCCAGGGTCCGGGACTAGCGGGAGGATACAATGAGCAGTTCTTC.

This chain joins TRBV7-8 and TRBJ1-6; D might be TRBD1 (6 bases). Looked up from germline, CDR1 is SGHVS and CDR2 is FQNEAQ. The CDR3 consists of 15 residues. Trimming stripped 3 bases from V and 5 bases from J, with 11 bases between. CDR3 sequence (DNA): TGTGCCAGCAGCTTGCGGACAGATCATAATTCACCCCTCCACTTT. Its protein product is CASSLRTDHNSPLHF. Looking up the rest from reference TRBV7-8 and TRBJ1-6 gives the full variable domain: GAGVSQSPRYKVAKRGQDVALRCDPISGHVSLFWYQQALGQGPEFLTYFQNEAQLDKSGLPSDRFFAERPEGSVSTLKIQRTQQEDSAVYLCASSLRTDHNSPLHFGNGTRLTVT.

V usage is TRBV7-2 and J usage is TRBJ2-3; 8 nucleotides align to TRBD2. Losses at the gene ends were 3 bases for V and 4 bases for J; bases not matched to a gene: 6. Germline-derived CDR1 and CDR2 are SGHTA and FQGNSA. This CDR3 is built from 15 residues. DNA of the CDR3: TGTGCCAGCAGCTTGGCGGGGGGCGGGGCAGATACGCAGTATTTT. It translates to CASSLAGGGADTQYF. Combining the CDR3 with reference TRBV7-2 and TRBJ2-3 gives the whole variable domain GAGVSQSPSNKVTEKGKDVELRCDPISGHTALYWYRQSLGQGLEFLIYFQGNSAPDKSGLPSDRFSAERTGGSVSTLTIQRTQQEDSAVYLCASSLAGGGADTQYFGPGTRLTVL.

The chain has TRBV7-9 and TRBJ1-2, with D possibly TRBD1 on 6 matching bases. Germline V CDR1 and CDR2: SEHNR, FQNEAQ (reference sequence). The V and J ends lost 6 bases and 1 base respectively, with 12 bases between them. CDR3 length: 14 amino acids. CDR3 in amino acids: CASSGTTNNYGYTF. Here the CDR3 DNA reads TGTGCCAGCAGTGGGACAACAAATAACTATGGCTACACCTTC.

The rearrangement uses TRBV4-3 and TRBJ1-2; 7 positions match TRBD1. The V gene's germline CDR1 is LGHNA and CDR2 YSLEER. The CDR3 has 14 amino acids. V lost 4 bases to trimming and J lost 4 bases; unmatched junction nucleotides: 6. The CDR3 nucleotides are TGCGCCAGCAGCCGAGCGGGACAGAGCTATGGCTACACCTTC. Protein sequence: CASSRAGQSYGYTF.

The chain links TRBV7-9 to TRBJ2-1, with D perhaps matching TRBD2 (5 bases). Per the germline V gene, CDR1 is SEHNR and CDR2 is FQNEAQ (reference sequence). V lost 0 bases, J lost 2 bases, and 14 bases lay in between. The CDR3 runs 17 residues. CDR3 region: CASSLALGVGTYNEQFF. CDR3 DNA: TGTGCCAGCAGCTTAGCGCTCGGGGTAGGGACCTACAATGAGCAGTTCTTC. Complete variable domain (other parts from reference TRBV7-9 and TRBJ2-1): DTGVSQNPRHKITKRGQNVTFRCDPISEHNRLYWYRQTLGQGPEFLTYFQNEAQLEKSRLLSDRFSAERPKGSFSTLEIQRTEQGDSAMYLCASSLALGVGTYNEQFFGPGTRLTVL.

J is TRBJ1-1 and V is TRBV14; 7 bases line up with TRBD1. The ends lost 4 bases at V and 1 base at J; junction bases unmatched: 9. Germline V gene data show CDR1 as SGHDN and CDR2 as FVKESK. The length of the CDR3 is 16 residues. The CDR3 here is CASSLRSRTGNTEAFF. The CDR3, as DNA: TGTGCCAGCAGCCTGCGAAGCAGGACAGGGAACACTGAAGCTTTCTTT.

The genes are TRBV7-3 and TRBJ2-7; 8 bases align to TRBD2. Germline V gene data show CDR1 as SGHTA and CDR2 as FQGTGA. CDR3 length: 15 residues. Trimming removed 5 bases from V and 3 bases from J; junction bases left unmatched: 9. In DNA form, the CDR3 reads TGTGCCAGCAGCCCAGGTGGGCGGGAGGTCTACGAGCAGTACTTC. Protein: CASSPGGREVYEQYF.

J is TRBJ2-5 and V is TRBV5-1, with no clear D. V was trimmed by 0 bases and J by 0 bases, leaving 6 bases between them. The CDR3 consists of 14 residues. Germline V gives CDR1 SGHRS, CDR2 YFSETQ. The CDR3 DNA reads TGCGCCAGCAGCTTGGGCCCTTACCAAGAGACCCAGTACTTC. This codes for CASSLGPYQETQYF. Drawing the rest from reference TRBV5-1 and TRBJ2-5, the complete variable domain is KAGVTQTPRYLIKTRGQQVTLSCSPISGHRSVSWYQQTPGQGLQFLFEYFSETQRNKGNFPGRFSGRQFSNSRSEMNVSTLELGDSALYLCASSLGPYQETQYFGPGTRLLVL.

The chain is built from TRBV5-6 and TRBJ1-2; no reliable D call. Germline loops: CDR1 SGHDT, CDR2 YYEEEE. Trimming pared 1 base from V and 8 bases from J, leaving 9 bases between. There are 12 residues in the CDR3. The CDR3 loop is CASSLRGSGYTF. The CDR3 DNA follows: TGTGCCAGCAGCTTGCGAGGGAGCGGCTACACCTTC. Variable domain in full (rest from reference TRBV5-6 and TRBJ1-2): DAGVTQSPTHLIKTRGQQVTLRCSPKSGHDTVSWYQQALGQGPQFIFQYYEEEERQRGNFPDRFSGHQFPNYSSELNVNALLLGDSALYLCASSLRGSGYTFGSGTRLTVV.

The chain employs TRBV28 and TRBJ2-3; 11 bases match TRBD2. Germline V gene lookup returns CDR1 MDHEN and CDR2 SYDVKM. The CDR3 runs to 14 residues. The V segment lost 6 bases and the J segment 4 bases; nucleotides outside the gene matches: 3. The CDR3 DNA is TGTGCCAGCAGCACACTAGCGGGGGCAGATACGCAGTATTTT. Protein: CASSTLAGADTQYF.